These 31 T cell receptor beta chains came from one sample sequenced in a study of CD8+ T cells in alopecia areata. It was with CD4, CD8alpha, NKG2D, NKG2ACE and other markers that pooled cutaneous lymph node cells were sorted. Investigators isolated RNA and reverse transcribed it into cDNA to act as the sequencing template. Method: immunoSEQ multiplex PCR; TCRdb's copy keeps in-frame clones and lacks some. This set yields roughly 260,000 clones and no singletons; the top ten hold about 1.1%. What was sequenced was CD4+ T cells sorted from a lymph node. The receptors derive from a C3H/HeJ mouse with alopecia areata. MHC haplotype of the mouse line: H2-k.

This clone was observed a few times. Mouse gene names apply. The observed sequence ends 4 residues before the CDR3 terminus, with the missing tail filled in from the germline J gene. The J gene is TRBJ2-5, the V gene TRBV13-3, with unresolved D. Germline V gives CDR1 NNHDY, CDR2 SYVADS. CDR3 length equals 13 residues. The CDR3 reads CASSDSQKDTQYF. CDR3 DNA, as far as it was read: TGTGCCAGCAGTGATTCACAGAAAGAC. Using reference TRBV13-3 and TRBJ2-5 for the parts outside the CDR3, the full variable domain is EAAVTQSPRSKVAVTGGKVTLSCHQTNNHDYMYWYRQDTGHGLRLIHYSYVADSTEKGDIPDGYKASRPSQENFSLILELASLSQTAVYFCASSDSQKDTQYFGPGTRLLVL.

Concerning this clone: Gene names are the mouse ones. The read halts 4 residues ahead of the CDR3 end, with the missing end drawn from the germline J gene. The chain couples TRBV31 to TRBJ2-7; D ambiguous. There are 12 residues in the CDR3. Deletions cut 0 bases from V and 0 bases from J, with 3 bases between. Germline V CDR1 and CDR2: GKSSPN, SITVG. CDR3 DNA, as far as it was read: TGTGCCTGGAGTCTAATCTCCTAT. Translating gives CAWSLISY. The full CDR3 protein is CAWSLISYEQYF.

This clone was seen only a few times. Mouse germline and gene names are used. The read stops 4 residues short of the end of the CDR3; the missing end is completed from the germline J gene. The chain links TRBV17 to TRBJ2-1; 8 positions match TRBD1. CDR3 length: 14 residues. V lost 5 bases and J lost 1; bases outside the gene matches: 1. The germline V gene has CDR1 MNHDT and CDR2 YYDKIL. The CDR3 DNA, read in part, is TGTGCTAGCAGTTGGACAGGGAACTATGCT. This codes for CASSWTGNYA. The entire CDR3 protein reads CASSWTGNYAEQFF.

This clone has a handful of counts. Mouse gene names apply. Read coverage stops 4 residues before the CDR3 terminus; the germline J gene supplies the remainder. Other DNA variants within this sample encode the same CDR3. The chain employs TRBV31 and TRBJ2-1; D may be TRBD2 (7 bases). CDR3 size: 15 residues. CDR1 and CDR2 from the germline V gene are GKSSPN and SITVG. The V gene lost 0 bases and the J gene lost 0 bases, with 9 bases spanning the gap. The CDR3 region is CAWSLGGVNYAEQFF. The CDR3 bases that were read are TGTGCCTGGAGTCTGGGGGGCGTTAACTATGCT.

Of note for this clone: Genes and germline are mouse. Coverage ceases 4 residues before the CDR3 finishes, and the germline J gene fills in the end. The chain uses TRBV19 and TRBJ2-3; the D is unclear. This CDR3 has 11 residues. Germline-derived CDR1 and CDR2 are FNHDT and SITEND (reference sequence). The CDR3 sequence: CASSRQETLYF. CDR3 DNA (partial): TGTGCCAGCAGTCGACAAGAA.

A word on this clone: The listed genes are named as in mouse. The read is 4 residues too short to cover the CDR3 end, so that end is filled in from the germline J gene. V usage is TRBV5 and J usage is TRBJ2-3; the D gene is possibly TRBD1 (5 bases). Trimming removed 5 bases at V and 0 bases at J, with 9 bases between. The germline gives CDR1 LGHNA, CDR2 YNLKQL (reference sequence). CDR3 length: 14 residues. CDR3 DNA (partial): TGTGCCAGCAGCACAGGATTTAGTGCAGAA. This gives the protein CASSTGFSAE. The whole CDR3 is CASSTGFSAETLYF.

This clone turned up a few times. Gene names denote mouse genes. The read ends 4 residues early relative to the CDR3; the germline J gene fills the gap. The chain couples TRBV13-3 to TRBJ2-5; TRBD1 might be the D (5 bases). The germline gives CDR1 NNHDY, CDR2 SYVADS. The CDR3 has 14 amino acids. With 5 bases removed from V and 0 bases from J, the gap between germline ends came to 10 bases. CDR3 bases read: TGTGCCAGCAGGCTCCAGGGAAACCAAGAC. Translating gives CASRLQGNQD. From start to end, the CDR3 is CASRLQGNQDTQYF.

This clone was seen more than once but under ten times. Gene names follow the mouse nomenclature. The DNA read from the CDR3 is TGCACCTGCAGTGGACAGGGGGCGGACCAAGAC. It encodes CTCSGQGADQD. The whole CDR3 protein is CTCSGQGADQDTQYF. The chain uses TRBV1 and TRBJ2-5, with 10 bases that match TRBD1. The CDR3 goes on 4 residues after the read ends, and that part is filled in from the germline J gene. This CDR3 spans 15 amino acids. V lost 4 bases, J lost 1 base, and 2 bases stayed unmatched. Germline V gives CDR1 NSQYPW, CDR2 LRSPGD (reference sequence).

The sample holds a few counts of this clone. All gene names here are mouse names. The read ends 4 residues early relative to the CDR3; the germline J gene fills the gap. J is TRBJ1-2 and V is TRBV12-1; 7 bases match TRBD1. Germline V CDR1 and CDR2: SGHSN, HYEKVE. Trimming took 2 bases from V and 0 from J; bases not matched to a gene: 8. The CDR3 is 16 amino acids. The sequenced part of the CDR3 DNA is TGTGCCAGCTCTCCCCATCCCGGGACAGCAAACTCC. Amino acid sequence: CASSPHPGTANS. The complete CDR3 reads CASSPHPGTANSDYTF.

To note about this clone: Germline and genes here are mouse. The read terminates 4 residues ahead of where the CDR3 ends, so the germline J gene completes it. The chain employs TRBV13-1 and TRBJ2-3; perhaps TRBD1 as D (6 bases). This CDR3 comprises 15 residues. The V end was cut by 1 base, the J end by 0 bases, with 9 bases between. The germline V gene encodes CDR1 NSHNY and CDR2 SYGAGN. CDR3: CASSDTGQSAETLYF. Partial CDR3 DNA: TGTGCCAGCAGTGATACGGGACAAAGTGCAGAA.

Concerning this clone itself: Mouse germline and gene names are used. The CDR3 loop reads CASSMAGRTEVFF. The CDR3 bases that were read are TGTGCCAGCAGTATGGCAGGGCGCACA. This chain connects TRBV19 to TRBJ1-1; tentatively, D is TRBD1 (5 bases). The read terminates 4 residues ahead of where the CDR3 ends, so the germline J gene completes it. The CDR3 spans 13 residues. Germline V gene data show CDR1 as FNHDT and CDR2 as SITEND (reference sequence). Trimming removed 2 bases from V and 4 bases from J, with 9 bases in between. Full variable domain (outside the CDR3, taken from reference TRBV19 and TRBJ1-1): GGIITQTPKFLIGQEGQKLTLKCQQNFNHDTMYWYRQDSGKGLRLIYYSITENDLQKGDLSEGYDASREKKSSFSLTVTSAQKNEMAVFLCASSMAGRTEVFFGKGTRLTVV.

This clone occurred a few times. Any gene name here is a mouse gene name. The read ends 4 residues shy of where the CDR3 ends; the end is completed using the germline J gene. The chain has TRBV17 and TRBJ2-2; TRBD1 aligns across 8 bases. Trimming at V came to 6 bases and at J to 1 base, leaving 7 bases not matched to a gene. CDR3 length: 16 residues. Germline lookup yields CDR1 MNHDT and CDR2 YYDKIL. The CDR3 bases that were read are TGTGCTAGCAGACCCCTCAGGGGGCAAAACACCGGG. It yields the protein CASRPLRGQNTG. The CDR3 in its entirety is CASRPLRGQNTGQLYF.

A remark on this clone: Gene names and germline match the mouse. The read terminates 4 residues before the CDR3 end, so the remaining end is supplied by the germline J gene. The chain carries TRBV19 and TRBJ2-3; TRBD1 matches at 7 bases. The V segment lost 1 base and the J segment 1 base; nucleotides outside the gene matches: 6. CDR1 and CDR2 from the germline V gene are FNHDT and SITEND (reference sequence). The CDR3 spans 16 residues. The CDR3 DNA, read in part, is TGTGCCAGCAGTATACGACAGGGAGGTGGTGCAGAA. It specifies CASSIRQGGGAE. The full CDR3 sequence reads CASSIRQGGGAETLYF.

This clone was detected a few times. Here the gene names and germline are mouse. This chain's CDR3 is CTCSAENRGGPETLYF. CDR3 DNA (partial): TGCACCTGCAGTGCAGAGAACAGGGGGGGTCCAGAA. This rearrangement joins TRBV1 to TRBJ2-3, with TRBD1 as a possible D gene (8 bases). From the germline J gene comes the end of the CDR3, since the read stops 4 residues before it. This CDR3 spans 16 amino acids. V was pared by 0 bases and J by 4 bases, with 14 bases between. Germline V gives CDR1 NSQYPW, CDR2 LRSPGD (reference sequence).

There are a few counts of this clone. The listed genes are named as in mouse. The read finishes 4 residues shy of the CDR3 end, and the germline J gene is used to complete it. The chain uses TRBV5 and TRBJ2-2, with 10 nucleotides matching TRBD1. There are 15 residues in the CDR3. Germline V gives CDR1 LGHNA, CDR2 YNLKQL (reference sequence). V lost 3 bases, J lost 3 bases, and 1 base stayed unmatched. CDR3 bases read: TGTGCCAGCAGCCACGGACAGGGGGACACCGGG. Translation gives CASSHGQGDTG. The whole CDR3 protein reads CASSHGQGDTGQLYF.

A note on this clone: Mouse gene names apply. The read finishes 4 residues shy of the CDR3 end, and the germline J gene is used to complete it. The chain is built from TRBV14 and TRBJ2-7; 7 bases match TRBD2. CDR3 length: 14 amino acids. Germline CDR1 SGHDT, CDR2 FRDEAV. V lost 3 bases, J lost 0 bases, and 3 bases stayed unmatched. The CDR3 region is CASSWGGSSYEQYF. The covered CDR3 bases are TGTGCCAGCAGTTGGGGGGGGAGCTCCTAT.

About this clone itself: Gene names refer to mouse genes. The read terminates 4 residues ahead of where the CDR3 ends, so the germline J gene completes it. The chain combines TRBV17 with TRBJ2-5; 8 bases map to TRBD2. The CDR3 has 16 amino acids. From germline, CDR1 is MNHDT and CDR2 YYDKIL. V shed 3 bases, J shed 0 bases, and the junction held 5 bases outside the gene matches. The covered CDR3 bases are TGTGCTAGCAGTAGGGGCTGGGGGGCCAACCAAGAC. It is translated as CASSRGWGANQD. The full CDR3 protein reads CASSRGWGANQDTQYF.

This clone was counted a few times. The gene names here belong to mouse. The observed sequence ends 4 residues before the CDR3 terminus, with the missing tail filled in from the germline J gene. The chain carries TRBV19 and TRBJ2-3; 7 bases are a match to TRBD1. The V and J ends lost 5 bases and 0 bases, in that order; junction bases with no gene match: 3. Germline V gene lookup returns CDR1 FNHDT and CDR2 SITEND (reference sequence). The CDR3 has 14 amino acids. CDR3: CASRGQPSAETLYF. Incomplete CDR3 DNA: TGTGCCAGCAGGGGACAGCCTAGTGCAGAA.

A remark on this clone: The genes are named according to mouse. The CDR3 end lies 4 residues beyond the end of the read and is filled in from the germline J gene. The rearrangement joins TRBV1 to TRBJ2-2; D possibly corresponds to TRBD1 (6 bases). Germline assignment: CDR1 NSQYPW and CDR2 LRSPGD (reference sequence). Trimming removed 3 bases at V and 3 bases at J, with 11 bases between. The CDR3 length is 15 residues. CDR3 loop: CTCSAPGQDTGQLYF. The sequenced CDR3 bases are TGCACCTGCAGTGCGCCGGGACAAGACACCGGG.

This clone was seen only a few times. The gene symbols are mouse symbols. The CDR3 is cut off 4 residues early in the read; its end comes from the germline J gene. This chain uses TRBV5 with TRBJ2-1, with 12 positions matching TRBD2. The CDR3 consists of 15 residues. CDR1 LGHNA and CDR2 YNLKQL come from the germline V gene (reference sequence). Losses at the gene ends were 4 bases for V and 5 bases for J; bases not matched to a gene: 3. The CDR3: CASSLGTGGNAEQFF. The CDR3 DNA, read in part, is TGTGCCAGCAGCCTCGGGACTGGGGGGAATGCT.

This clone was seen more than once but under ten times. Gene names and germline refer to mouse. Read coverage stops 4 residues before the CDR3 terminus; the germline J gene supplies the remainder. Other DNA sequences in this sample translate to the same CDR3. The chain combines TRBV1 with TRBJ2-1, with 11 nucleotides matching TRBD2. Germline values: CDR1 NSQYPW, CDR2 LRSPGD (reference sequence). V dropped 3 bases and J dropped 5; count of bases not matched to a gene: 3. CDR3 length equals 15 residues. The part of the CDR3 DNA that was read is TGCACCTGCAGTGCTGTGGACTGGGGGGATGCT. Its translation is CTCSAVDWGDA. The entire CDR3 protein reads CTCSAVDWGDAEQFF.

This clone has just a few counts. The gene names here belong to mouse. The DNA ends 4 residues before the CDR3 does, and the rest of the CDR3 is filled in from the germline J gene. Other DNA sequences of this sample code for an identical CDR3. The V call is TRBV13-3, the J call TRBJ2-5, with 12 bases that match TRBD2. This CDR3 has 14 amino acids. Germline CDR1 is NNHDY and CDR2 is SYVADS. The sequenced part of the CDR3 DNA is TGTGCCAGCAGTGGACTGGGGGGGCGAGAC. It specifies CASSGLGGRD. The entire CDR3 protein reads CASSGLGGRDTQYF.

This clone appeared a few times. Any gene name here is a mouse gene name. The read is 4 residues too short to cover the CDR3 end, so that end is filled in from the germline J gene. The sample contains more than one DNA sequence encoding this CDR3. The chain links TRBV5 to TRBJ2-1; 9 nucleotides line up with TRBD2. Germline V gene lookup returns CDR1 LGHNA and CDR2 YNLKQL (reference sequence). The CDR3 runs to 15 residues. Trimming took 1 base from V and 4 from J; bases not matched to a gene: 2. The chain's CDR3 is CASSQGLGGYAEQFF. The CDR3 DNA, read in part, is TGTGCCAGCAGCCAAGGGCTGGGGGGGTATGCT.

Comment on this clone: All gene names here are mouse names. The read terminates 3 residues ahead of where the CDR3 ends, so the germline J gene completes it. The V gene is TRBV19, the J gene TRBJ1-6; 9 bases line up with TRBD1. TRBJ1-6 is known as an ORF, though its function is uncertain. Germline lookup yields CDR1 FNHDT and CDR2 SITEND (reference sequence). V lost 4 bases, J lost 8 bases, and 4 bases stayed unmatched. The CDR3 spans 14 residues. The DNA read from the CDR3 is TGTGCCAGCAGTCGACAGGGGGGGGATTCGCCC. This encodes CASSRQGGDSP. The CDR3 in full is CASSRQGGDSPLYF.

This clone appeared a few times. Any gene name here is a mouse gene name. The CDR3 end lies 4 residues beyond the end of the read and is filled in from the germline J gene. This sequence joins TRBV31 and TRBJ2-1; 14 nucleotides align to TRBD2. V lost 2 bases, J lost 6 bases, and 3 bases stayed unmatched. CDR3 length equals 15 residues. CDR1 is GKSSPN and CDR2 is SITVG in the germline V gene. The CDR3 here is CAWSGTGGARAEQFF. The sequenced part of the CDR3 DNA is TGTGCCTGGAGTGGGACTGGGGGGGCGCGTGCT.

Note on this clone: Mouse names are used for the genes. The CDR3 is cut off 4 residues early in the read; its end comes from the germline J gene. The gene calls are TRBV1 and TRBJ2-7; no definite D call. V was cut by 0 bases and J by 0 bases, with 6 bases left in between. CDR1 is NSQYPW and CDR2 is LRSPGD in the germline V gene (reference sequence). The CDR3 is 14 amino acids. The CDR3 DNA, read in part, is TGCACCTGCAGTGCAGAGGGGAGCTCCTAT. Translated, it gives CTCSAEGSSY. The whole CDR3 reads CTCSAEGSSYEQYF. The full variable domain, rest sourced from reference TRBV1 and TRBJ2-7, is VTLLEQNPRWRLVPRGQAVNLRCILKNSQYPWMSWYQQDLQKQLQWLFTLRSPGDKEVKSLPGADYLATRVTDTELRLQVANMSQGRTLYCTCSAEGSSYEQYFGPGTRLTVL.

This clone showed up just a few times. The germline and genes are mouse ones. The read finishes 4 residues shy of the CDR3 end, and the germline J gene is used to complete it. The chain couples TRBV19 to TRBJ2-7, with a possible D match to TRBD1 (5 bases). The CDR3 contains 13 residues. In germline, CDR1 is FNHDT, CDR2 SITEND (reference sequence). CDR3 sequence reads: CASAGRGLYEQYF. The sequenced part of the CDR3 DNA is TGTGCCAGCGCAGGGAGAGGCCTGTAT. The variable domain in full, completed from reference TRBV19 and TRBJ2-7, reads GGIITQTPKFLIGQEGQKLTLKCQQNFNHDTMYWYRQDSGKGLRLIYYSITENDLQKGDLSEGYDASREKKSSFSLTVTSAQKNEMAVFLCASAGRGLYEQYFGPGTRLTVL.

This clone was recorded a few times. Genes and germline come from the mouse. The CDR3 goes on 4 residues after the read ends, and that part is filled in from the germline J gene. V gene TRBV1 combines with J gene TRBJ2-2; 9 bases are shared with TRBD1. The germline gives CDR1 NSQYPW, CDR2 LRSPGD (reference sequence). With 4 bases clipped from V and 4 bases from J, the junction kept 4 bases outside the gene matches. The CDR3 sequence is 15 residues long. The sequenced CDR3 bases are TGCACCTGCAGTGGACAGGGGGGGACCACCGGG. This encodes CTCSGQGGTTG. In full, the CDR3 is CTCSGQGGTTGQLYF.

This clone appeared a few times. Each gene name is a mouse one. From the germline J gene comes the end of the CDR3, since the read stops 4 residues before it. The J gene is TRBJ2-7, the V gene TRBV31; a weak D match, TRBD1 (6 bases). In germline, CDR1 is GKSSPN, CDR2 SITVG. Trimming left V 2 bases short and J 2 bases short, with 10 bases between. The CDR3 is 13 residues long. The CDR3 bases that were read are TGTGCCTGGAGTAGGGGGAGACCCTAT. Its translation: CAWSRGRPY. The entire CDR3 protein reads CAWSRGRPYEQYF.

In its sample, this clone was seen a few times. The listed genes are named as in mouse. Read sequence stops 3 residues before the CDR3 end, and the germline J gene provides the missing end. The V call is TRBV13-1, the J call TRBJ1-6; D is undetermined. TRBJ1-6 is classed as an ORF, of uncertain function. The CDR3 consists of 15 residues. V lost 0 bases, J lost 2 bases, and 6 bases lay in between. CDR1 is NSHNY and CDR2 is SYGAGN in the germline V gene. The sequenced part of the CDR3 DNA is TGTGCCAGCAGTGATGGTTACACCTATAATTCGCCC. Amino acid sequence: CASSDGYTYNSP. In full, the CDR3 is CASSDGYTYNSPLYF.

Regarding this clone: Gene names and germline match the mouse. The read halts 4 residues ahead of the CDR3 end, with the missing end drawn from the germline J gene. The rearrangement uses TRBV13-1 and TRBJ1-1; tentative D call: TRBD1 (5 bases). CDR1 is NSHNY and CDR2 is SYGAGN in the germline V gene. This CDR3 is 15 amino acids long. Trimming pared 2 bases from V and 0 bases from J, leaving 11 bases between. Here the CDR3 reads CASSERQGSNTEVFF. The DNA read from the CDR3 is TGTGCCAGCAGTGAGAGGCAGGGATCAAACACA.